The sequence of this TCR beta chain was determined in a study of T cell responses to AZD1222 COVID-19 vaccine. V gave up 8 bases and J gave up 1 base; unmatched junction bases: 3. This CDR3 is built from 13 residues. From germline, CDR1 is SNHLY and CDR2 FYNNEI. TCRdb's table, derived via immunoSEQ multiplex PCR, lists solely in-frame clones and lacks some. The table records about 140,000 clones, about 92% of them present only once. The TCR originated in an adult in good health. The chain couples TRBV2 to TRBJ2-5; 8 positions match TRBD2. The source material was peripheral blood, sampled on day 0 of MenACWY control vaccination. CDR3 region: CASGGGTQETQYF. DNA of the CDR3: TGTGCCAGCGGCGGGGGGACCCAAGAGACCCAGTACTTC. Supplemented by reference TRBV2 and TRBJ2-5, the full variable domain reads EPEVTQTPSHQVTQMGQEVILRCVPISNHLYFYWYRQILGQKVEFLVSFYNNEISEKSEIFDDQFSVERPDGSNFTLKIRSTKLEDSAMYFCASGGGTQETQYFGPGTRLLVL.